The rows below give T cell receptor beta chains drawn from one sample of a study of T cell responses to AZD1222 COVID-19 vaccine. Only in-frame clones appear in the TCRdb table, and some are missing; sequencing was by immunoSEQ multiplex PCR. Among about 140,000 clones, 80% to 95% were seen once, and the ten largest hold roughly 2.8%. The sequencing here drew on peripheral blood, taken on day 0 of AZD1222 vaccination. These receptors were collected from an adult in good health. Each CDR3 is given with its conserved first and last residue. A D gene is named only where the DNA matches it firmly. Only some rows state a clone size, as once, few, many or a class for expanded clones.

cdr3_nt cdr3_aa d_call clone_size j_call v_call
TGCGCCAGCAGCCAAACAACTATCGACAGGGGATATAATTCACCCCTCCACTTT CASSQTTIDRGYNSPLHF TRBD1 NA TRBJ1-6 TRBV4-1
TGTGCCAGCAGCCCAGACGGGACAGCATACTATGGCTACACCTTC CASSPDGTAYYGYTF TRBD1 few TRBJ1-2 TRBV11-3
TGTGCCAGCAGCCAAGGGTATAGCAATCAGCCCCAGCATTTT CASSQGYSNQPQHF NA once TRBJ1-5 TRBV27
TGTGCCAGCAGCACACCCCGGGACAGGGGTACAGATACGCAGTATTTT CASSTPRDRGTDTQYF TRBD1 NA TRBJ2-3 TRBV9
TGTGCCAGCAGCCAATTCAAGGGGACAGGGGATAAGACGGGCTACACCTTC CASSQFKGTGDKTGYTF TRBD1 NA TRBJ1-2 TRBV14
TGTGCCAGCAGTCGGACTAGAGGGGGGGAGACCCAGTACTTC CASSRTRGGETQYF NA NA TRBJ2-5 TRBV2
TGCGCCAGCAGCCAAGATGCGGGGGGTTACAATGAGCAGTTCTTC CASSQDAGGYNEQFF TRBD2 few TRBJ2-1 TRBV4-3
TGTGCCAGCAGCTACCCCGCGGACGAGCAGTACTTC CASSYPADEQYF NA NA TRBJ2-7 TRBV5-6
TGTGCCAGTAGCGTATCGGGACACTCTGGAAACACCATATATTTT CASSVSGHSGNTIYF NA NA TRBJ1-3 TRBV19
TGTGCCAGCAGCTTTTTACAGGGGCCGGAAGCTTTCTTT CASSFLQGPEAFF TRBD1 NA TRBJ1-1 TRBV7-9
TGTGCCACCAGCAGAGCTGGCCCCACCGGAGAGCAGTTCTTC CATSRAGPTGEQFF NA NA TRBJ2-1 TRBV15